The 14 T cell receptor beta chains in this list originate from one sample, sequenced in a study of blood T cell repertoires in COVID-19. The method was immunoSEQ multiplex PCR; TCRdb's version includes in-frame clones alone and lacks a portion of them. The sample has 250,000 to 350,000 clones, around 81% seen once. The sequenced material came from peripheral blood. The receptors stem from a woman aged 50 to 65 with active or convalescent COVID-19.

This clone was found a few times. The J gene is TRBJ2-7, the V gene TRBV6-5, with D uncertain. The V end was cut by 4 bases, the J end by 4 bases, with 14 bases between. From germline, CDR1 is MNHEY and CDR2 SVGAGI. This CDR3 has 14 amino acids. CDR3 amino acids: CASSSSLVFYEQYF. The CDR3 DNA reads TGTGCCAGCAGTTCTAGTCTTGTGTTTTACGAGCAGTACTTC.

The rearrangement links TRBV9 to TRBJ1-1, with a tentative D call TRBD1 (5 bases). The germline V and J ends were trimmed by 0 bases and 1 base, with 10 bases remaining between them. CDR3 length: 15 amino acids. Germline V lookup: CDR1 SGDLS, CDR2 YYNGEE. CDR3 residues: CASSVAGQGNTEAFF. CDR3 in DNA: TGTGCCAGCAGCGTAGCTGGGCAGGGGAACACTGAAGCTTTCTTT.

The chain has TRBV7-8 and TRBJ2-1; D remains unclear. CDR1 and CDR2 from the germline V gene are SGHVS and FQNEAQ. CDR3 length equals 16 residues. Trimming shortened V by 3 bases and J by 0 bases, and 12 bases separated the two germline ends. The CDR3 DNA is TGTGCCAGCAGCTTCTCGCGGCTTAGCTCCTACAATGAGCAGTTCTTC. It yields the protein CASSFSRLSSYNEQFF. Complete variable domain (other parts from reference TRBV7-8 and TRBJ2-1): GAGVSQSPRYKVAKRGQDVALRCDPISGHVSLFWYQQALGQGPEFLTYFQNEAQLDKSGLPSDRFFAERPEGSVSTLKIQRTQQEDSAVYLCASSFSRLSSYNEQFFGPGTRLTVL.

V is TRBV19 and J is TRBJ1-4; possibly TRBD1 for D (5 bases). CDR3 length: 14 amino acids. The V end was cut by 4 bases, the J end by 6 bases, with 12 bases between. Germline values: CDR1 LNHDA, CDR2 SQIVND (reference sequence). The CDR3 coding sequence is TGTGCCAGTAGTAGTCAGGGAGGGGATGAAAAACTGTTTTTT. It specifies CASSSQGGDEKLFF.

This chain joins TRBV7-2 and TRBJ1-4; no firm D call. This CDR3 has 15 residues. Trimming cost V 4 bases and J 3 bases, with 12 bases left between them. Germline CDR1 SGHTA, CDR2 FQGNSA. The CDR3 sequence is CASSSGRVPNEKLFF. In nucleotides, the CDR3 is TGTGCCAGCAGCTCGGGGAGGGTTCCTAATGAAAAACTGTTTTTT.

This clone appeared a few times. The V call is TRBV27, the J call TRBJ1-1, with 10 positions matching TRBD1. Germline CDR1 MNHEY, CDR2 SMNVEV (reference sequence). This CDR3 comprises 17 residues. With V trimmed by 4 bases and J by 4 bases, 12 bases remained unmatched. The CDR3 DNA follows: TGTGCCAGCAGTTGGGTGACAGGGGGCCCTAAGGGCACTGAAGCTTTCTTT. Residues: CASSWVTGGPKGTEAFF.

The V call is TRBV18, the J call TRBJ2-5; 7 bases are a match to TRBD2. This CDR3 spans 14 amino acids. Germline V gene data show CDR1 as KGHSH and CDR2 as LQKENI. The V gene end was trimmed by 3 bases and the J gene end by 2 bases; junction bases not matched to a gene: 3. For the CDR3, the DNA is TGTGCCAGCTCACCTCCGGGACTACAAGAGACCCAGTACTTC. The encoded protein is CASSPPGLQETQYF.

In its sample, this clone was seen a few times. The CDR3 nucleotides read TGTGCCAGCAGCTTAAATCCGGGATATGGCTACACCTTC. Translation: CASSLNPGYGYTF. V gene TRBV7-3 combines with J gene TRBJ1-2; no definite D call. The CDR3 totals 13 residues. Trimming left V 1 base short and J 5 bases short, with 8 bases between. CDR1 and CDR2 from the germline V gene are SGHTA and FQGTGA.

The gene calls are TRBV5-1 and TRBJ2-1, with 8 bases identical to TRBD2. Germline trimming cut 4 bases from V and 4 bases from J; bases unmatched to any gene: 16. This CDR3 has 18 residues. Germline V lookup: CDR1 SGHRS, CDR2 YFSETQ. The CDR3 bases are TGCGCCAGCAGCCCCGGGACTAGAGGGAGGGAGCGATACAATGAGCAGTTCTTC. This sequence encodes CASSPGTRGRERYNEQFF. The full variable domain, rest sourced from reference TRBV5-1 and TRBJ2-1, is KAGVTQTPRYLIKTRGQQVTLSCSPISGHRSVSWYQQTPGQGLQFLFEYFSETQRNKGNFPGRFSGRQFSNSRSEMNVSTLELGDSALYLCASSPGTRGRERYNEQFFGPGTRLTVL.

The rearrangement uses TRBV7-9 and TRBJ2-1, with TRBD2 matching over 8 bases. This CDR3 has 17 residues. V shed 1 base, J shed 2 bases, and the junction held 7 bases outside the gene matches. Germline V CDR1 and CDR2: SEHNR, FQNEAQ (reference sequence). The chain's CDR3 is CASSLGPGSGAYNEQFF. The CDR3 nucleotides are TGTGCCAGCAGCTTAGGGCCGGGTAGCGGGGCCTACAATGAGCAGTTCTTC.

The V and J genes are TRBV18 and TRBJ2-3, with 9 positions matching TRBD2. Looked up from germline, CDR1 is KGHSH and CDR2 is LQKENI. With V trimmed by 2 bases and J by 1 base, 1 base remained unmatched. CDR3 length: 15 residues. The CDR3 region has the DNA TGTGCCAGCTCACCAAGGACTAGCGGCACAGATACGCAGTATTTT. The encoded protein is CASSPRTSGTDTQYF.

The chain carries TRBV15 and TRBJ2-1, with a tentative D call TRBD2 (7 bases). The CDR3 consists of 17 residues. V gave up 0 bases and J gave up 4 bases, with 16 bases separating them. Germline assignment: CDR1 LNHNV and CDR2 YYDKDF (reference sequence). The CDR3, as DNA: TGTGCCACCAGCAGAGATAAGGGGGGGGATGGGTACAATGAGCAGTTCTTC. Its translation: CATSRDKGGDGYNEQFF.

The chain recombines TRBV3-1 (or the pseudogene TRBV3-2) with TRBJ2-5; D is undetermined. The CDR3 is 12 residues long. V lost 4 bases, J lost 5 bases, and 8 bases lay in between. Germline CDR1 and CDR2: LGHDT and YNNKEL (reference sequence). This CDR3 reads CASSPSRETQYF. The CDR3 bases are TGTGCCAGCAGCCCAAGCAGGGAGACCCAGTACTTC.

The CDR3 DNA is TGTGCCATCCTATCCCCCGGGACAGAGCCTTGGGAGCAGTACTTC. Encoded protein: CAILSPGTEPWEQYF. The genes are TRBV10-3 and TRBJ2-7, with 7 bases that match TRBD1. V gave up 8 bases and J gave up 7 bases; unmatched junction bases: 17. CDR1 is ENHRY, CDR2 SYGVKD, per germline. The CDR3 runs 15 residues.